The clone carrying this T cell receptor (beta chain) was detected many times. V was pared by 3 bases and J by 6 bases, with 5 bases of the junction left unmatched. Per germline, CDR1 SEHNR and CDR2 FQNEAQ (reference sequence). The CDR3 totals 13 residues. This sample was taken from a study of molecular identifiers for immune sequencing clone quantification. One entry per CDR3 protein, called by TCRdb with MiXCR from the PCR reads. The table has about 100,000 distinct CDR3 sequences, around 23% seen once; the top ten hold approximately 1.1%. Sequenced input: naive CD8+ T cells from blood, with Jurkat cell RNA spiked in. Subset denoted: FACS-sorted CD8+CD4-CCR7+CD45RA+ naive T cells. The chain joins TRBV7-9 to TRBJ2-7, with 7 bases identical to TRBD1. The sequence came from a human donor in good health. Some libraries in this study had Jurkat cell RNA spiked in. CDR3 loop: CASSFATGTEQYF. The CDR3, as DNA: TGTGCCAGCAGCTTTGCGACAGGGACCGAGCAGTACTTC.